The source of this TCR beta chain is a study of blood T cell repertoires in COVID-19. Looking at the study overall: Specimens from acute and convalescent COVID-19 originated in the United States, Italy and Spain. From T cells, B-cell-depleted T cells, or PBMCs came the material, which was cDNA or gDNA.

Original data processing: Estimates of nucleated cell counts were drawn from the amplification of reference gene primers. Here immunoSEQ multiplex PCR was the method, and the copy in TCRdb shows in-frame clones only, minus some. Clonal size and the V and J genes are those of that table, whereas D and trimming came from the DNA. The sample shows about 440,000 clones, about 91% of them seen only once. Seattle cases were enrolled at active infection and followed longitudinally. V dropped 8 bases and J dropped 7 bases, with 14 bases sitting between them. In germline, CDR1 is SQVTM, CDR2 ANQGSEA. This CDR3 is 11 amino acids long.

The receptor comes from a woman aged 50 to 60 with COVID-19, enrolled during active disease. J is TRBJ1-1 and V is TRBV29-1; D is undetermined. Sequenced input: peripheral blood. The CDR3 DNA reads as TGCAGCCCCCCGGATGGCGGTGAAGCTTTCTTT. Translation: CSPPDGGEAFF. The full variable domain, rest sourced from reference TRBV29-1 and TRBJ1-1, is SAVISQKPSRDICQRGTSLTIQCQVDSQVTMMFWYRQQPGQSLTLIATANQGSEATYESGFVIDKFPISRPNLTFSTLTVSNMSPEDSSIYLCSPPDGGEAFFGQGTRLTVV.